Detailed here is one T cell receptor (beta chain). The antigen remains unidentified. Additional DNA sequences in this sample encode the identical CDR3. PCR used 60 Vbeta primers and 13 Jbeta primers. The method was immunoSEQ multiplex PCR; TCRdb's version includes in-frame clones alone and lacks a portion of them. The sample includes some 170,000 clones, 70% to 80% of them seen just once. The germline V gene has CDR1 MGHRA and CDR2 YSYEKL. The V and J ends lost 3 bases and 1 base respectively, with 10 bases between them. This CDR3 contains 15 residues. This sample stems from a study of cytomegalovirus exposure and HLA in healthy donors. Broader study findings: It is likely that the observed cluster of highly shared sequence variants was a sequencing artifact. A later analysis showed HLA-associated TCR beta chains outstripping equally common others in clonal expansion.

These donors counted as nominally healthy when sampled, but unrecorded immune exposures were likely. Sequencing was done on a sample of PBMCs. V and J are TRBV4-1 and TRBJ1-5; D gene unclear. The TCR was taken from a woman between 45 and 60 years old in good health and CMV-seronegative. The CDR3 bases are TGCGCCAGCAGCCAGGTCGCGGGGAGCAATCAGCCCCAGCATTTT. It encodes CASSQVAGSNQPQHF.